This T cell receptor (beta chain) was sequenced in a study of blood T cell repertoires in COVID-19 (dated by TCRdb to about 2020). With respect to the entire study: The collaborator samples originated in the United States, Italy and Spain and spanned the acute and convalescent phases of COVID-19. A de-identified subject ID, COVID-19 status, age in years and sex were almost always included in the sample metadata. The repertoires were made available in a free public database intended to serve as a resource for research on the immune response to SARS-CoV-2. Samples were obtained from the ongoing ImmuneRACE study (first 160 participants) and from about 1,300 subjects provided by 6 global collaborators. The material from the prospective study consisted of cDNA or gDNA derived from T cells, B-cell-depleted T cells, or PBMCs. Where available, HLA class I and class II types were obtained from metadata supplied by the sample provider rather than from assay-based typing. Subjects who had been exposed to COVID-19, were actively infected with it, or had recovered from it provided the deeply sampled blood TCRbeta repertoires that made up the dataset. Results and caveats for the whole study, not just this receptor: Clinical and demographic metadata were provided uncurated, with the amount varying by source and participant.

In the germline V gene, CDR1 corresponds to KGHSH and CDR2 to LQKENI. V was cut back by 3 bases and J by 5 bases, leaving a gap of 16 bases between them. CDR3 length: 15 amino acids, cysteine to phenylalanine. The retained sequence is limited to the CDR3, 45 bases, with the frame set at the first base. On this clone itself: The clone's antigen remains unknown. No much larger clonotype is one base removed from it; base qualities were not supplied.

Collaborating institutions collected whole blood in K2EDTA tubes following their own protocols. For TCRbeta analysis, collaborators shipped samples in one of three forms: frozen whole blood, isolated PBMCs, or DNA extracted from either of those sample types. TCRbeta CDR3 regions were amplified from genomic DNA by means of the immunoSEQ Assay, a bias-controlled multiplex PCR. The authors processed their data as follows. The number of nucleated cells in each sample was estimated by amplification of reference gene primers within the assay. To quantify the absolute abundance of each unique TCRbeta CDR3 rearrangement, sequence reads were collapsed and filtered. For each sample, productive Simpson clonality was calculated by taking the square root of Simpson's diversity index across productive rearrangements. This is the immuneACCESS table as TCRdb keeps it, with only in-frame sequences that have V and J called. A part of the clones is gone; compared with another copy, unresolved V genes explain less than half, and the rest is unexplained. V, J and clone size reflect that table, while D and trimming were determined from the DNA. The sample data list some 170,000 clones, and around 76% of these were observed just once. Approximately 9% of the sample lies in the top ten.

The TCR sequence derives from a woman between 50 and 59 years old with active or convalescent COVID-19. The chain employs TRBV18 and TRBJ1-2, with the identity of the D gene unclear. Sequenced: peripheral blood. The DNA sequence is given as TGTGCCAGCTCACCCGGAGTGGTGGATCGTTATGGCTACACCTTC. The translation is CASSPGVVDRYGYTF.